What follows are 4 T cell receptor beta chains derived from one specimen sequenced in a study of cytomegalovirus exposure and HLA in healthy donors. Some clones are missing from TCRdb's copy, which holds only in-frame ones; the method was immunoSEQ multiplex PCR. The sample gives roughly 50,000 clones, approximately 92% of which show up once; roughly 3% is in the top ten. The sequencing input was PBMCs. The receptors come from a young man in good health and CMV-seronegative.

The chain combines TRBV28 with TRBJ1-5; no definite D call. Germline V gene data show CDR1 as MDHEN and CDR2 as SYDVKM. The V end lost 4 bases, the J end lost 2 bases, and 6 bases lay between the germline ends. This CDR3 is built from 13 residues. DNA for the CDR3: TGTGCCAGCAGTTCCCGTGGCAATCAGCCCCAGCATTTT. This gives the protein CASSSRGNQPQHF. Full variable domain (missing parts from reference TRBV28 and TRBJ1-5): DVKVTQSSRYLVKRTGEKVFLECVQDMDHENMFWYRQDPGLGLRLIYFSYDVKMKEKGDIPEGYSVSREKKERFSLILESASTNQTSMYLCASSSRGNQPQHFGDGTRLSIL.

This clone was observed once. The chain couples TRBV28 to TRBJ1-2; the match to TRBD1 covers 8 bases. J lost 0 bases, V lost 4 bases, and 7 bases had no gene match. From germline, CDR1 is MDHEN and CDR2 SYDVKM. The CDR3 contains 16 residues. For the CDR3, the DNA is TGTGCCAGCAGTTCTACAGGGGGAAGGGCTAACTATGGCTACACCTTC. Translating it yields CASSSTGGRANYGYTF.

The rearrangement links TRBV2 to TRBJ2-7; D might be TRBD2 (6 bases). The CDR3 is 14 amino acids. Germline CDR1 and CDR2: SNHLY and FYNNEI. The V and J ends lost 4 bases and 0 bases respectively, with 10 bases between them. The CDR3 nucleotides are TGTGCCAGCAGTGTAAAGGGAGGCTCCTACGAGCAGTACTTC. Translated: CASSVKGGSYEQYF.

The chain couples TRBV28 to TRBJ2-7; TRBD1 matches at 7 bases. This CDR3 has 12 residues. Germline loops: CDR1 MDHEN, CDR2 SYDVKM. V dropped 10 bases and J dropped 2; count of bases not matched to a gene: 5. For the CDR3, the DNA is TGTGCCAACGGGACAGAACCCTACGAGCAGTACTTC. Translated: CANGTEPYEQYF.